These 29 T cell receptor beta chains were all obtained from the same sample, sequenced in a study of response to subunit inactivated influenza vaccine. TCRdb re-called the RT-PCR reads through MiXCR, storing one row per CDR3 protein. The sample contains 150,000 to 200,000 distinct CDR3 sequences, about 12% of which appear only once. The sample also formed part of further work on T cells expressing NK-cell markers. Per that study: The cDNA for TCR beta came from 5'RACE template switching with UMIs.

The input for sequencing was CD8+ T cells sorted from PBMCs, taken 12 days after vaccination. The source is a man between 45 and 60 years old who received an inactivated influenza vaccine.

This chain joins TRBV27 and TRBJ2-2; maybe TRBD1 (5 bases). Germline loops: CDR1 MNHEY, CDR2 SMNVEV (reference sequence). This CDR3 is 13 amino acids long. The CDR3 region is CSTKGMNTGELFF. CDR3 sequence (DNA): TGTTCCACCAAGGGGATGAACACCGGGGAGCTGTTTTTT.

There are many counts of this clonotype. The rearrangement uses TRBV2 and TRBJ2-7; 11 nucleotides match TRBD1. Per the germline V gene, CDR1 is SNHLY and CDR2 is FYNNEI. Trimming at V came to 8 bases and at J to 0 bases, leaving 3 bases not matched to a gene. This CDR3 region has 14 residues. CDR3 coding DNA: TGTGCCAGCGAGGGACAGGGGGTCTCCTACGAGCAGTACTTC. This gives the protein CASEGQGVSYEQYF.

This chain links TRBV4-2 with TRBJ2-1; unclear D gene. Between the trimmed V and J ends, which lost 0 bases and 2 bases, there was a span of 14 bases. The CDR3 runs 17 residues. The germline V gene encodes CDR1 LGHNA and CDR2 YNFKEQ. CDR3: CASSQDLVGRTYNEQFF. The CDR3 region has the DNA TGTGCCAGCAGCCAAGATCTGGTCGGACGGACCTACAATGAGCAGTTCTTC.

This rearrangement joins TRBV4-3 to TRBJ2-7, with D perhaps TRBD1 (6 bases). The CDR3 is 16 amino acids. Germline loops: CDR1 LGHNA, CDR2 YSLEER. V was clipped by 0 bases and J by 0 bases, with 12 bases between them. This chain's CDR3 is CASSQDEVGASYEQYF. CDR3 in DNA: TGCGCCAGCAGCCAAGACGAGGTGGGGGCCTCCTACGAGCAGTACTTC.

This clonotype was seen more than once but under ten times. The chain recombines TRBV20-1 with TRBJ2-5; 9 bases line up with TRBD2. CDR3 length: 14 residues. V dropped 6 bases and J dropped 0; count of bases not matched to a gene: 5. Germline CDR1 is DFQATT and CDR2 is SNEGSKA (reference sequence). The CDR3: CSAQGLANQETQYF. The DNA for the CDR3 is TGCAGTGCCCAAGGACTAGCGAACCAAGAGACCCAGTACTTC.

V usage is TRBV7-2 and J usage is TRBJ2-5, with 7 bases aligning to TRBD1. The CDR3 runs to 15 residues. Germline CDR1 SGHTA, CDR2 FQGNSA. Trimming cost V 4 bases and J 5 bases; bases outside gene matches: 10. In DNA form, the CDR3 reads TGTGCCAGCAGCTGGTTTTTAGGGGGCGCGGAGACCCAGTACTTC. It codes for CASSWFLGGAETQYF.

This clonotype was seen more than once but under ten times. This chain connects TRBV5-6 to TRBJ2-7, with 8 bases lining up with TRBD1. The CDR3 extends over 14 amino acids. The ends lost 4 bases at V and 2 bases at J; junction bases unmatched: 5. Germline V gene sequence: CDR1 SGHDT, CDR2 YYEEEE. CDR3 DNA: TGTGCCAGCAGCATCGACAGGGGAACCTACGAGCAGTACTTC. As protein: CASSIDRGTYEQYF.

V and J are TRBV28 and TRBJ2-7; possibly TRBD2 for D (5 bases). Germline V gives CDR1 MDHEN, CDR2 SYDVKM. This CDR3 is built from 15 residues. Trimming stripped 4 bases from V and 2 bases from J, with 15 bases between. The CDR3 loop reads CASSSSTRRTYEQYF. The CDR3 DNA is TGTGCCAGCAGTTCCTCTACGAGGAGGACCTACGAGCAGTACTTC.

This clonotype was seen ten or more times. This chain connects TRBV12-3 or TRBV12-4 to TRBJ2-3, with D possibly being TRBD2 (6 bases). This CDR3 is 13 amino acids long. V gave up 2 bases and J gave up 6 bases, with 9 bases separating them. CDR3 bases: TGTGCCAGCAGTTTAACGGAGGGGGATACGCAGTATTTT. Encoded protein: CASSLTEGDTQYF.

This clonotype was picked up a small number of times. The chain recombines TRBV4-3 with TRBJ2-7; 12 bases match TRBD2. The trim removed 5 bases at V and 3 bases at J, leaving 5 bases unmatched. Germline V gives CDR1 LGHNA, CDR2 YSLEER. The CDR3 covers 15 residues. Here the CDR3 reads CASSYGLAGFYEQYF. The CDR3 DNA follows: TGCGCCAGCAGCTATGGACTAGCGGGATTCTACGAGCAGTACTTC.

This clonotype was observed a few times. The chain uses TRBV7-6 and TRBJ2-2, with a tentative D call TRBD1 (8 bases). The germline V and J ends were trimmed by 1 base and 1 base, with 13 bases remaining between them. The CDR3 length is 17 residues. Germline CDR1 SGHVS, CDR2 FNYEAQ. Here the CDR3 DNA reads TGTGCCAGCAGCTTAGAAGCGGGACAGGTGAACACCGGGGAGCTGTTTTTT. As protein: CASSLEAGQVNTGELFF.

The sample holds a few counts of this clonotype. One junction end disagrees with the germline gene, perhaps due to a read error. The V and J genes are TRBV14 and TRBJ2-2; weak D call: TRBD2 (5 bases). Germline V CDR1 and CDR2: SGHDN, FVKESK. There are 18 residues in the CDR3. The CDR3 bases are TGTGCCAGCAGCCAAAGGTCCCGGATAGGGTGGAGAATCGGGGAACTGTTTTTT. This sequence encodes CASSQRSRIGWRIGELFF. Full variable domain (missing parts from reference TRBV14 and TRBJ2-2): EAGVTQFPSHSVIEKGQTVTLRCDPISGHDNLYWYRRVMGKEIKFLLHFVKESKQDESGMPNNRFLAERTGGTYSTLKVQPAELEDSGVYFCASSQRSRIGWRIGELFFGEGSRLTVL.

V is TRBV10-3 and J is TRBJ2-1, with D tentatively TRBD1 (6 bases). The CDR3 totals 15 residues. Germline loops: CDR1 ENHRY, CDR2 SYGVKD. With 4 bases removed from V and 9 bases from J, the gap between germline ends came to 19 bases. CDR3 bases: TGTGCCATCAGTGCCTTGGACAGCCTTTCGGTTGAGCAGTTCTTC. Protein product: CAISALDSLSVEQFF.

This clonotype showed up just a few times. V and J are TRBV20-1 and TRBJ2-1, with TRBD1 as a possible D gene (5 bases). The germline V gene encodes CDR1 DFQATT and CDR2 SNEGSKA (reference sequence). Trimming cost V 5 bases and J 2 bases, with 13 bases left between them. The CDR3 is 14 amino acids. The CDR3 loop is CSARPPTAYNEQFF. CDR3 coding DNA: TGCAGTGCTCGTCCCCCGACAGCCTACAATGAGCAGTTCTTC.

The rearrangement joins TRBV12-3 or TRBV12-4 to TRBJ2-5, with 12 bases matching TRBD1. This CDR3 has 17 residues. V dropped 5 bases and J dropped 9; count of bases not matched to a gene: 16. The CDR3 nucleotides are TGTGCCAGCAGTATCCGGGACAGGGGGCGTCCGCTGGAGGCCCAGTACTTC. This encodes CASSIRDRGRPLEAQYF.

The gene calls are TRBV7-9 and TRBJ2-1, with a weak D call TRBD2 (5 bases). V was pared by 10 bases and J by 4 bases, with 11 bases between. Germline V gives CDR1 SEHNR, CDR2 FQNEAQ (reference sequence). The CDR3 is 12 amino acids. This CDR3 reads CATSAEYNEQFF. The CDR3 region has the DNA TGTGCCACCTCAGCGGAATACAATGAGCAGTTCTTC.

The rearrangement links TRBV10-3 to TRBJ2-7; 7 bases are a match to TRBD1. V trimming: 10 bases; J trimming: 0 bases; junction bases outside the gene matches: 6. The CDR3 is made up of 13 amino acids. CDR1 is ENHRY and CDR2 is SYGVKD in the germline V gene. The CDR3 bases are TGTGCCACCCTTGGGGACAGCTCCTACGAGCAGTACTTC. This encodes CATLGDSSYEQYF.

J is TRBJ2-5 and V is TRBV28, with D perhaps being TRBD1 or TRBD2 (5 bases each). This CDR3 region has 14 residues. Trimming cost V 7 bases and J 5 bases, with 17 bases left between them. The germline V gene has CDR1 MDHEN and CDR2 SYDVKM. Written as DNA, the CDR3 is TGTGCCAGCAATGACGGGGCAGTTGTCGAGACCCAGTACTTC. This encodes CASNDGAVVETQYF. The variable domain in full, with the rest retrieved from reference TRBV28 and TRBJ2-5, is DVKVTQSSRYLVKRTGEKVFLECVQDMDHENMFWYRQDPGLGLRLIYFSYDVKMKEKGDIPEGYSVSREKKERFSLILESASTNQTSMYLCASNDGAVVETQYFGPGTRLLVL.

In this sample, this clonotype turned up a few times. V and J are TRBV5-5 and TRBJ2-5; D might be TRBD1 or TRBD2, each matching 5 bases. The CDR3 extends over 15 amino acids. V shed 4 bases and J shed 4 bases, with 17 bases lying between them. The germline V gene has CDR1 SGHKS and CDR2 YYEKEE (reference sequence). The CDR3 DNA follows: TGTGCCAGCAGCCTCGGCGAGGGGATTCTAGAGACCCAGTACTTC. Amino acids: CASSLGEGILETQYF.

The J gene is TRBJ2-7, the V gene TRBV10-3; perhaps TRBD2 as D (6 bases). This CDR3 is 13 amino acids long. Germline assignment: CDR1 ENHRY and CDR2 SYGVKD. V lost 6 bases and J lost 6, with 15 bases in between. The CDR3 DNA sequence: TGTGCCATCAGGCGGGGTATTATCGGCGAGCAGTACTTC. It yields the protein CAIRRGIIGEQYF.

In its sample, this clonotype was seen a few times. The CDR3 DNA reads TGCAGCGTCCCTCCCGGGTCCTACAATGAGCAGTTCTTC. It encodes CSVPPGSYNEQFF. The chain combines TRBV29-1 with TRBJ2-1; D is ambiguous. With 6 bases removed from V and 1 base from J, the gap between germline ends came to 10 bases. The CDR3 has 13 amino acids. CDR1 and CDR2 (germline): SQVTM, ANQGSEA.

The J gene is TRBJ1-4, the V gene TRBV14; 8 bases fit TRBD1. Germline CDR1 SGHDN, CDR2 FVKESK. The CDR3 extends over 18 amino acids. Unmatched junction bases numbered 13, after V lost 3 bases and J lost 4 bases. CDR3 DNA sequence: TGTGCCAGCAGCCACCTCCCGGGACAGGTCAAACATAATGAAAAACTGTTTTTT. Translating it yields CASSHLPGQVKHNEKLFF.

This clonotype has a handful of counts. The rearrangement joins TRBV20-1 to TRBJ2-7, with TRBD2 matching 7 bases. Per the germline V gene, CDR1 is DFQATT and CDR2 is SNEGSKA (reference sequence). V lost 3 bases and J lost 2; bases outside the gene matches: 10. The CDR3 extends over 15 amino acids. In DNA, the CDR3 is TGCAGTGCTAGGGCTGCGGGAGTTCATCCCTACGAGCAGTACTTC. Translation: CSARAAGVHPYEQYF.

This clonotype was seen ten or more times. The chain joins TRBV7-9 to TRBJ1-2; D remains ambiguous. Germline V gene lookup returns CDR1 SEHNR and CDR2 FQNEAQ (reference sequence). CDR3 length equals 15 residues. Trimming took 4 bases from V and 4 from J, leaving 16 bases between them. The CDR3 DNA follows: TGTGCCAGCAGCTCCACAGAAAACCAACTCTATGGCTACACCTTC. It translates to CASSSTENQLYGYTF.

This clonotype was recorded many times. CDR3 bases: TGTGCCAGCAGCCAAGAGAGCGGGGGGATTTACAATGAGCAGTTCTTC. Translating gives CASSQESGGIYNEQFF. The chain couples TRBV7-8 to TRBJ2-1; 9 nucleotides match TRBD2. CDR3 length equals 16 residues. Germline CDR1 SGHVS, CDR2 FQNEAQ. V was clipped by 5 bases and J by 4 bases; unmatched bases: 9. Complete variable domain (other parts from reference TRBV7-8 and TRBJ2-1): GAGVSQSPRYKVAKRGQDVALRCDPISGHVSLFWYQQALGQGPEFLTYFQNEAQLDKSGLPSDRFFAERPEGSVSTLKIQRTQQEDSAVYLCASSQESGGIYNEQFFGPGTRLTVL.

V is TRBV4-3 and J is TRBJ1-4; D is perhaps TRBD1 (6 bases). This CDR3 is 16 amino acids long. The V gene lost 2 bases and the J gene lost 7 bases, with 17 bases spanning the gap. Germline V gene data show CDR1 as LGHNA and CDR2 as YSLEER. Here the CDR3 reads CASSQSGTGAGEKLFF. CDR3 coding DNA: TGCGCCAGCAGCCAATCCGGCACGGGGGCGGGTGAAAAACTGTTTTTT.

This clonotype was seen more than once but under ten times. The CDR3, as DNA: TGCAGCGTTGCCGGAGGGGGACTAGCGGGCAATGAGCAGTTCTTC. Its translation: CSVAGGGLAGNEQFF. This chain links TRBV29-1 with TRBJ2-1; TRBD2 matches at 12 bases. The V gene end was trimmed by 4 bases and the J gene end by 6 bases; junction bases not matched to a gene: 7. This CDR3 comprises 15 residues. Per the germline V gene, CDR1 is SQVTM and CDR2 is ANQGSEA.

The sample holds many counts of this clonotype. J is TRBJ2-7 and V is TRBV29-1, with D possibly being TRBD2 (6 bases). Trimming shortened V by 4 bases and J by 1 base, and 14 bases separated the two germline ends. The CDR3 contains 14 residues. Germline-derived CDR1 and CDR2 are SQVTM and ANQGSEA. The CDR3 is CSVVLAGKSYEQYF. CDR3 bases: TGCAGCGTTGTTCTGGCGGGAAAGTCCTACGAGCAGTACTTC.

This clonotype was observed a few times. A much larger clone differs by one base, so this may be a read error. The chain has TRBV20-1 and TRBJ2-7; D is perhaps TRBD1 (6 bases). Trimming took off 3 bases at V and 3 bases at J, with 21 bases between the two ends. CDR3 length: 16 amino acids. Germline V CDR1 and CDR2: DFQATT, SNEGSKA (reference sequence). DNA of the CDR3: TGCAGTGCTAGGCCCCTCCGGACAGCGTCCATCTACGAGCAGTACTTC. The encoded protein is CSARPLRTASIYEQYF.